This entry lists 27 T cell receptor beta chains sequenced from one sample in a study of blood T cell repertoires in COVID-19. The repertoire was sequenced with immunoSEQ multiplex PCR; TCRdb's copy has only in-frame clones and lacks some. The table has 200,000 to 250,000 clones, approximately 87% seen once. The sequencing sample was made of peripheral blood. These receptors were collected from a woman aged 50 to 65 with acute or convalescent COVID-19.

In its sample, this clone was seen once. The chain uses TRBV27 and TRBJ1-5; TRBD1 agrees at 9 bases. This CDR3 has 15 residues. CDR1 and CDR2 from the germline V gene are MNHEY and SMNVEV (reference sequence). Trimming at V came to 6 bases and at J to 0 bases, leaving 3 bases not matched to a gene. The CDR3 DNA sequence: TGTGCCAGCAGACAGGGGGCATATAGCAATCAGCCCCAGCATTTT. Amino acids: CASRQGAYSNQPQHF.

The chain is built from TRBV9 and TRBJ2-1; possible D gene TRBD2, 5 bases. Trimming left V 4 bases short and J 2 bases short, with 16 bases between. Per the germline V gene, CDR1 is SGDLS and CDR2 is YYNGEE. CDR3 length: 16 amino acids. CDR3 in DNA: TGTGCCAGCAGCCCCCGGCTTAGCGTTCCCTACAATGAGCAGTTCTTC. Translated, it gives CASSPRLSVPYNEQFF.

This chain links TRBV15 with TRBJ1-3; 11 bases align to TRBD1. The CDR3 has 17 amino acids. Germline values: CDR1 LNHNV, CDR2 YYDKDF (reference sequence). V lost 5 bases, J lost 7 bases, and 13 bases stayed unmatched. In DNA form, the CDR3 reads TGTGCCACCAGCGGCCGGACAGGGGGCCATCACGGGAACACCATATATTTT. Amino acid sequence: CATSGRTGGHHGNTIYF. The whole variable domain, filled in from reference TRBV15 and TRBJ1-3, reads DAMVIQNPRYQVTQFGKPVTLSCSQTLNHNVMYWYQQKSSQAPKLLFHYYDKDFNNEADTPDNFQSRRPNTSFCFLDIRSPGLGDTAMYLCATSGRTGGHHGNTIYFGEGSWLTVV.

V gene TRBV6-5 combines with J gene TRBJ1-1; 7 bases match TRBD1. The CDR3 contains 13 residues. The trim removed 6 bases at V and 4 bases at J, leaving 5 bases unmatched. Germline V gene data show CDR1 as MNHEY and CDR2 as SVGAGI. In DNA form, the CDR3 reads TGTGCCAGCAGGCCTAACAGGGGCACTGAAGCTTTCTTT. As protein: CASRPNRGTEAFF.

The chain employs TRBV7-2 and TRBJ1-1; maybe TRBD1 (5 bases). CDR3 size: 13 residues. Germline lookup yields CDR1 SGHTA and CDR2 FQGNSA. The V gene lost 5 bases and the J gene lost 8 bases, with 15 bases spanning the gap. CDR3 sequence: CASSPGGEGEAFF. For the CDR3, the DNA is TGTGCCAGCAGCCCGGGGGGGGAGGGAGAAGCTTTCTTT.

The chain uses TRBV6-2 or TRBV6-3 and TRBJ1-2; 9 bases are shared with TRBD1. The CDR3 extends over 15 amino acids. Germline V gene sequence: CDR1 MNHEY, CDR2 SVGEGT. J lost 4 bases, V lost 5 bases, and 8 bases had no gene match. CDR3 sequence: CASSTGTGSLYGYTF. In DNA form, the CDR3 reads TGTGCCAGCAGTACGGGGACAGGGAGTCTCTATGGCTACACCTTC.

The chain employs TRBV9 and TRBJ2-5, with 8 bases lining up with TRBD1. V lost 0 bases, J lost 7 bases, and 2 bases stayed unmatched. CDR1 and CDR2 from the germline V gene are SGDLS and YYNGEE. The CDR3 covers 13 residues. CDR3 sequence reads: CASSVATGGTQYF. The CDR3, as DNA: TGTGCCAGCAGCGTAGCTACAGGGGGGACCCAGTACTTC. Complete variable domain (other parts from reference TRBV9 and TRBJ2-5): DSGVTQTPKHLITATGQRVTLRCSPRSGDLSVYWYQQSLDQGLQFLIQYYNGEERAKGNILERFSAQQFPDLHSELNLSSLELGDSALYFCASSVATGGTQYFGPGTRLLVL.

The V and J genes are TRBV19 and TRBJ1-6; 11 nucleotides line up with TRBD1. Germline-derived CDR1 and CDR2 are LNHDA and SQIVND (reference sequence). The V segment lost 6 bases and the J segment 4 bases; nucleotides outside the gene matches: 5. The CDR3 is made up of 16 amino acids. The CDR3 is CASSPGQGAYNSPLHF. Here the CDR3 DNA reads TGTGCCAGTAGCCCTGGACAGGGGGCGTATAATTCACCCCTCCACTTT.

This clone came up a few times. CDR3 sequence (DNA): TGTGCCAGCAGTGTTCCCAGGACAGGGCGGGCCGGGGAGCTGTTTTTT. Its protein is CASSVPRTGRAGELFF. This rearrangement joins TRBV6-1 to TRBJ2-2, with 8 positions matching TRBD1. Germline CDR1 reads MNHNS; CDR2 reads SASEGT. This CDR3 spans 16 amino acids. V shed 4 bases and J 6 bases; nucleotides not matched to a gene: 10.

The rearrangement links TRBV29-1 to TRBJ1-1; D is perhaps TRBD1 (5 bases). Trimming took 7 bases from V and 4 from J, leaving 19 bases between them. Germline V gives CDR1 SQVTM, CDR2 ANQGSEA. The CDR3 consists of 14 residues. DNA of the CDR3: TGCAGCGCCCTTCCGGTCCAGGGAGGCACTGAAGCTTTCTTT. It is translated as CSALPVQGGTEAFF.

This chain uses TRBV6-6 with TRBJ1-5, with D possibly matching TRBD1 (5 bases). This CDR3 contains 12 residues. The V gene lost 4 bases and the J gene lost 5 bases, with 6 bases spanning the gap. The germline V gene encodes CDR1 MNHNY and CDR2 SVGAGI (reference sequence). CDR3 loop: CASSSGYQPQHF. The DNA of the CDR3 is TGTGCCAGCAGTTCAGGGTATCAGCCCCAGCATTTT.

V gene TRBV30 combines with J gene TRBJ1-1, with 8 bases that match TRBD1. This CDR3 region has 14 residues. V was clipped by 3 bases and J by 8 bases; unmatched bases: 11. Per germline, CDR1 GTSNPN and CDR2 SVGIG (reference sequence). The CDR3 DNA reads TGTGCCTGGAGCTGGGCAGGGGGCCTTGGGGAAGCTTTCTTT. It is translated as CAWSWAGGLGEAFF.

This chain connects TRBV6-5 to TRBJ1-1; D gene ambiguous. Trimming removed 2 bases from V and 2 bases from J, with 9 bases in between. From germline, CDR1 is MNHEY and CDR2 SVGAGI. This CDR3 comprises 14 residues. DNA of the CDR3: TGTGCCAGCAGTTACCCCGGGGTAAACACTGAAGCTTTCTTT. It codes for CASSYPGVNTEAFF.

This chain connects TRBV27 to TRBJ2-7; possibly TRBD2 for D (5 bases). Germline V gives CDR1 MNHEY, CDR2 SMNVEV (reference sequence). CDR3 size: 15 residues. The V end was cut by 7 bases, the J end by 0 bases, with 16 bases between. For the CDR3, the DNA is TGTGCCAGCACCGCCCACAGCGGCGGCTCCTACGAGCAGTACTTC. Amino acid sequence: CASTAHSGGSYEQYF.

This clone turned up a few times. The rearrangement uses TRBV9 and TRBJ2-1; 10 bases align to TRBD2. Germline V gene sequence: CDR1 SGDLS, CDR2 YYNGEE. CDR3 length: 19 amino acids. The ends lost 0 bases at V and 4 bases at J; junction bases unmatched: 13. The CDR3 sequence: CASSVGPGVLAGAYNEQFF. The CDR3 region has the DNA TGTGCCAGCAGCGTAGGTCCAGGGGTCCTAGCGGGGGCGTACAATGAGCAGTTCTTC.

CDR3 sequence reads: CASSKERTSGSPEYF. The CDR3 nucleotides read TGTGCCAGCAGCAAAGAGAGGACTAGCGGGAGTCCGGAGTACTTC. The chain is built from TRBV21-1 and TRBJ2-7; the DNA was not compared with TRBD2, the D call given in the table. TRBV21-1 is noted as a pseudogene. CDR3 size: 15 residues.

J is TRBJ1-1 and V is TRBV23-1, with unresolved D. TRBV23-1 is marked as an open reading frame, function uncertain. Trimming removed 3 bases from V and 5 bases from J, with 13 bases in between. The CDR3 extends over 14 amino acids. The CDR3 here is CASSHHGLRTEAFF. The CDR3 DNA reads as TGCGCCAGCAGTCACCATGGACTGAGGACTGAAGCTTTCTTT.

The chain has TRBV7-2 and TRBJ1-5; D is unresolved. Germline values: CDR1 SGHTA, CDR2 FQGNSA. V dropped 0 bases and J dropped 4 bases, with 10 bases sitting between them. The CDR3 covers 15 residues. The CDR3 spells CASSLAAGLNQPQHF. CDR3 DNA: TGTGCCAGCAGCTTAGCTGCTGGGCTTAATCAGCCCCAGCATTTT.

V usage is TRBV28 and J usage is TRBJ1-1; D unclear. From germline, CDR1 is MDHEN and CDR2 SYDVKM. This CDR3 contains 12 residues. V was clipped by 7 bases and J by 3 bases, with 9 bases between them. As DNA, the CDR3 is TGTGCCAGCATGCGGAGATACACTGAAGCTTTCTTT. Translation gives CASMRRYTEAFF.

The J gene is TRBJ2-3, the V gene TRBV7-2; 14 nucleotides agree with TRBD2. Germline V CDR1 and CDR2: SGHTA, FQGNSA. This CDR3 contains 16 residues. The V and J ends lost 3 bases and 5 bases, in that order; junction bases with no gene match: 4. CDR3 sequence: CASSLGLAGVGDTQYF. The CDR3, as DNA: TGTGCCAGCAGCTTGGGACTAGCGGGAGTCGGAGATACGCAGTATTTT.

The rearrangement links TRBV2 to TRBJ2-3; D unclear. In germline, CDR1 is SNHLY, CDR2 FYNNEI. The germline V and J ends were trimmed by 6 bases and 3 bases, with 22 bases remaining between them. CDR3 size: 17 residues. The CDR3 protein is CASRSTRPSFGTDTQYF. The CDR3 region has the DNA TGTGCCAGCAGGAGTACCCGACCGTCCTTCGGGACAGATACGCAGTATTTT. The entire variable domain, with the rest obtained from reference TRBV2 and TRBJ2-3, is as follows: EPEVTQTPSHQVTQMGQEVILRCVPISNHLYFYWYRQILGQKVEFLVSFYNNEISEKSEIFDDQFSVERPDGSNFTLKIRSTKLEDSAMYFCASRSTRPSFGTDTQYFGPGTRLTVL.

V is TRBV5-1 and J is TRBJ2-1; tentatively, D is TRBD2 (6 bases). Germline CDR1 SGHRS, CDR2 YFSETQ. The CDR3 has 13 amino acids. V gave up 5 bases and J gave up 3 bases, with 9 bases separating them. CDR3 residues: CASRDYSYNEQFF. CDR3 coding DNA: TGCGCCAGCAGGGACTACAGCTACAATGAGCAGTTCTTC.

This clone showed up just a few times. The V and J genes are TRBV4-1 and TRBJ2-3, with 9 bases lining up with TRBD1. This CDR3 is built from 15 residues. The V gene's germline CDR1 is MGHRA and CDR2 YSYEKL. V shed 1 base, J shed 2 bases, and the junction held 1 base outside the gene matches. The CDR3 loop reads CASSQGDRATDTQYF. The CDR3 nucleotides are TGCGCCAGCAGCCAAGGGGACAGGGCCACAGATACGCAGTATTTT.

The chain uses TRBV29-1 and TRBJ1-5; possible D gene TRBD1, 5 bases. V was trimmed by 5 bases and J by 10 bases, leaving 18 bases between them. The CDR3 consists of 13 residues. Germline V lookup: CDR1 SQVTM, CDR2 ANQGSEA. The CDR3 DNA follows: TGCAGCGTTTTGGGGGAGGTTTTGGGACCCCAGCATTTT. Protein: CSVLGEVLGPQHF.

The chain is built from TRBV27 and TRBJ1-1; 7 bases are shared with TRBD1. Per the germline V gene, CDR1 is MNHEY and CDR2 is SMNVEV (reference sequence). The CDR3 runs 16 residues. V trimming: 3 bases; J trimming: 4 bases; junction bases outside the gene matches: 11. CDR3 residues: CASSFGQASWGTEAFF. In nucleotides, the CDR3 is TGTGCCAGCAGTTTCGGACAGGCATCATGGGGCACTGAAGCTTTCTTT.

To note about this clone: The same CDR3 arises from other DNA sequences in this sample as well. The gene calls are TRBV7-2 and TRBJ2-2; 7 bases are shared with TRBD2. This CDR3 is built from 15 residues. V shed 1 base, J shed 4 bases, and the junction held 3 bases outside the gene matches. Germline-derived CDR1 and CDR2 are SGHTA and FQGNSA. The CDR3 sequence is CASSLVWGGTGELFF. The CDR3 DNA sequence: TGTGCCAGCAGCTTAGTTTGGGGGGGCACCGGGGAGCTGTTTTTT.

The CDR3 region has the DNA TGTGCCAGCAGCTTAGCCGGGACTAGCGATTACGAGCAGTACTTC. Amino acid sequence: CASSLAGTSDYEQYF. V gene TRBV7-2 combines with J gene TRBJ2-7; 10 nucleotides match TRBD2. Per germline, CDR1 SGHTA and CDR2 FQGNSA. Unmatched junction bases numbered 3, after V lost 0 bases and J lost 4 bases. The CDR3 extends over 15 amino acids.